Below are 20 T cell receptor beta chains sequenced from a single sample in a study of response to subunit inactivated influenza vaccine. TCRdb recomputed calls from the RT-PCR reads with MiXCR, one row per CDR3 protein. The profile shows 610,000 or so distinct CDR3 sequences, approximately 14% of them singletons. This specimen was PBMCs from blood, taken 11 to 12 days after vaccination. The receptors originated from a man aged 50-59 years who received an inactivated influenza vaccine.

The chain has TRBV28 and TRBJ2-3, with 8 positions matching TRBD1. Trimming took 6 bases from V and 4 from J; bases not matched to a gene: 9. Germline CDR1 and CDR2: MDHEN and SYDVKM. The CDR3 is made up of 15 amino acids. CDR3 sequence: CASSLDRGIADTQYF. CDR3 in DNA: TGTGCCAGCAGCCTTGACAGGGGTATCGCAGATACGCAGTATTTT.

The chain recombines TRBV4-2 with TRBJ1-2; TRBD1 aligns across 7 bases. The V gene's germline CDR1 is LGHNA and CDR2 YNFKEQ. V trimming: 1 base; J trimming: 4 bases; junction bases outside the gene matches: 3. This CDR3 is built from 14 residues. CDR3 nucleotide sequence: TGTGCCAGCAGCCAAGGTCACAGGGGCTATGGCTACACCTTC. Translated, it gives CASSQGHRGYGYTF.

This clonotype has just a few counts. The genes are TRBV7-9 and TRBJ2-1, with 7 bases identical to TRBD2. The CDR3 runs 17 residues. Trimming cost V 2 bases and J 4 bases; bases outside gene matches: 11. Germline V gene data show CDR1 as SEHNR and CDR2 as FQNEAQ (reference sequence). The CDR3 sequence: CASSLLEAGVLYNEQFF. Here the CDR3 DNA reads TGTGCCAGCAGCTTACTCGAGGCGGGAGTTTTGTACAATGAGCAGTTCTTC.

A few counts support this clonotype. The rearrangement uses TRBV12-3 or TRBV12-4 and TRBJ2-1; D remains unclear. This CDR3 has 11 residues. The ends were cut back, 6 bases at V and 8 bases at J, with 8 bases in the middle. The CDR3 DNA sequence: TGTGCCAGCAGCCAAATGTATGAGCAGTTCTTC. It is translated as CASSQMYEQFF.

V and J are TRBV11-2 and TRBJ2-5; a possible D gene is TRBD2 (6 bases). The CDR3 totals 21 residues. In germline, CDR1 is SGHAT, CDR2 FQNNGV. Trimming shortened V by 1 base and J by 4 bases, and 31 bases separated the two germline ends. CDR3 nucleotide sequence: TGTGCCAGCAGCTTAGTACGAACGAATCCATATAGCGGCGAGGCAGGAGAGACCCAGTACTTC. Translated, it gives CASSLVRTNPYSGEAGETQYF. The full variable domain, rest sourced from reference TRBV11-2 and TRBJ2-5, is EAGVAQSPRYKIIEKRQSVAFWCNPISGHATLYWYQQILGQGPKLLIQFQNNGVVDDSQLPKDRFSAERLKGVDSTLKIQPAKLEDSAVYLCASSLVRTNPYSGEAGETQYFGPGTRLLVL.

This clonotype has a handful of counts. The gene calls are TRBV25-1 and TRBJ1-2; no clear D gene. Between the trimmed V and J ends, which lost 2 bases and 3 bases, there was a span of 7 bases. The CDR3 is made up of 13 amino acids. Germline CDR1 MGHDK, CDR2 SYGVNS. CDR3 sequence: CASSEPGYYGYTF. The CDR3 bases are TGTGCCAGCAGTGAACCGGGATACTATGGCTACACCTTC.

This clonotype occurred many times. CDR3 sequence: CASSVGSGDYEQYF. The CDR3 nucleotides are TGTGCCAGCAGCGTAGGTTCAGGGGATTACGAGCAGTACTTC. This chain uses TRBV9 with TRBJ2-7, with D possibly being TRBD1 (6 bases). Trimming left V 0 bases short and J 4 bases short, with 11 bases between. Germline V CDR1 and CDR2: SGDLS, YYNGEE. This CDR3 is built from 14 residues.

In its sample, this clonotype was seen many times. This sequence joins TRBV4-2 and TRBJ1-5; D uncertain. V shed 1 base and J shed 7 bases, with 11 bases lying between them. CDR3 length: 14 amino acids. Germline CDR1 is LGHNA and CDR2 is YNFKEQ. For the CDR3, the DNA is TGTGCCAGCAGCCAAGTCGGGGAAGAGCAGCCCCAGCATTTT. Protein: CASSQVGEEQPQHF.

V gene TRBV28 combines with J gene TRBJ2-5, with TRBD1 identical over 8 bases. The CDR3 covers 15 residues. Per germline, CDR1 MDHEN and CDR2 SYDVKM. The V segment lost 6 bases and the J segment 3 bases; nucleotides outside the gene matches: 9. CDR3 amino acids: CASSYMDRAEETQYF. CDR3 DNA sequence: TGTGCCAGCAGCTATATGGACAGGGCCGAAGAGACCCAGTACTTC.

This clonotype was seen only a few times. The gene calls are TRBV11-3 and TRBJ2-1; D is undetermined. The CDR3 spans 15 residues. Germline CDR1 is SGHNT and CDR2 is YENEEA. The ends were cut back, 5 bases at V and 0 bases at J, with 11 bases in the middle. The CDR3, as DNA: TGTGCCAGCAGCCCTTCACCGGTCTCCTACAATGAGCAGTTCTTC. This encodes CASSPSPVSYNEQFF.

The rearrangement links TRBV7-2 to TRBJ2-2; no definite D call. Germline V gene sequence: CDR1 SGHTA, CDR2 FQGNSA. The CDR3 sequence is 14 residues long. Deletions cut 7 bases from V and 4 bases from J, with 13 bases between. CDR3 in amino acids: CASTLGLGTGELFF. In DNA form, the CDR3 reads TGTGCCAGCACCCTGGGTCTGGGCACCGGGGAGCTGTTTTTT.

This clonotype was seen a few times. The chain joins TRBV6-2 or TRBV6-3 to TRBJ2-4, with TRBD2 matching over 8 bases. CDR1 and CDR2 (germline): MNHEY, SVGEGT. V trimming: 2 bases; J trimming: 3 bases; junction bases outside the gene matches: 15. The CDR3 consists of 19 residues. The chain's CDR3 is CASSYHYQRTSSFKNIQYF. The CDR3 DNA sequence: TGTGCCAGCAGTTACCACTACCAAAGGACTAGCTCCTTCAAAAACATTCAGTACTTC.

The chain combines TRBV29-1 with TRBJ2-7; 7 bases align to TRBD2. Trimming cost V 4 bases and J 6 bases; bases outside gene matches: 9. The CDR3 is 13 residues long. Germline V gene lookup returns CDR1 SQVTM and CDR2 ANQGSEA. This chain's CDR3 is CSVVLSGGGEQYF. The CDR3 nucleotides are TGCAGCGTTGTTCTGAGTGGGGGGGGCGAGCAGTACTTC.

This clonotype was counted between two and nine times. The chain recombines TRBV5-6 with TRBJ2-5, with D possibly matching TRBD2 (7 bases). This CDR3 has 16 residues. Germline assignment: CDR1 SGHDT and CDR2 YYEEEE. Trimming removed 1 base at V and 2 bases at J, with 15 bases between. CDR3 region: CASSLHSGGHQETQYF. The CDR3 DNA follows: TGTGCCAGCAGCTTGCATTCGGGGGGCCATCAAGAGACCCAGTACTTC.

This clonotype was seen more than once but under ten times. This rearrangement joins TRBV19 to TRBJ1-1, with a possible D match to TRBD1 (5 bases). The CDR3 is 14 residues long. With 5 bases removed from V and 0 bases from J, the gap between germline ends came to 10 bases. The V gene's germline CDR1 is LNHDA and CDR2 SQIVND (reference sequence). CDR3: CASSQTALNTEAFF. The CDR3 nucleotides are TGTGCCAGTAGTCAGACAGCACTGAACACTGAAGCTTTCTTT.

This clonotype was counted many times. This rearrangement joins TRBV28 to TRBJ2-1; tentative D call: TRBD2 (5 bases). The V gene's germline CDR1 is MDHEN and CDR2 SYDVKM. V gave up 5 bases and J gave up 9 bases, with 17 bases separating them. This CDR3 is 14 amino acids long. CDR3 bases: TGTGCCAGCAGTATATCACTAGGGCTTGGTGAGCAGTTCTTC. It translates to CASSISLGLGEQFF.

The rearrangement uses TRBV10-2 and TRBJ2-3, with a weak D call TRBD2 (5 bases). V was pared by 4 bases and J by 3 bases, with 11 bases between. CDR1 WSHSY and CDR2 SAAADI come from the germline V gene. There are 14 residues in the CDR3. CDR3 in DNA: TGCGCCAGCAGTGTGGACGGGGAAACAGATACGCAGTATTTT. Translating it yields CASSVDGETDTQYF.

The DNA for the CDR3 is TGTGCCACCACCGACAGATACACAGATACGCAGTATTTT. This encodes CATTDRYTDTQYF. The V gene is TRBV10-3, the J gene TRBJ2-3; tentatively, D is TRBD1 (5 bases). CDR1 and CDR2 (germline): ENHRY, SYGVKD. V lost 10 bases and J 2 bases, leaving 13 bases between the germline ends. The CDR3 extends over 13 amino acids.

Many counts were recorded for this clonotype. The chain employs TRBV5-1 and TRBJ2-3; no reliable D call. The ends were cut back, 4 bases at V and 2 bases at J, with 14 bases in the middle. Germline values: CDR1 SGHRS, CDR2 YFSETQ. The CDR3 extends over 15 amino acids. The CDR3 sequence: CASSPAPVTTDTQYF. The CDR3 nucleotides read TGCGCCAGCAGCCCGGCACCGGTGACCACAGATACGCAGTATTTT.

This chain links TRBV3-1 with TRBJ2-5; D might be TRBD2 (5 bases). Germline V gene lookup returns CDR1 LGHDT and CDR2 YNNKEL (reference sequence). Between the trimmed V and J ends, which lost 0 bases and 5 bases, there was a span of 22 bases. The length of the CDR3 is 18 residues. CDR3 in amino acids: CASSQEVRRTTQRETQYF. As DNA, the CDR3 is TGTGCCAGCAGCCAAGAAGTGAGGAGGACCACGCAACGGGAGACCCAGTACTTC.